This section outlines one TCR beta chain sequence together with its context. Its target is unknown. At one boundary the junction diverges from the germline segment, which might be a read error. These data come from a study of tumor-infiltrating lymphocytes in primary liver carcinoma. Study-wide findings and caveats: Only about 7-24% of top clones occurred in every one of the five tumor regions. Significantly greater top-250-clone fractions characterized tumors relative to blood (p = 0.039).

Reverse transcription of about 500 ng total RNA with a constant-region primer produced TCR beta cDNA. Three nested multiplex PCR rounds of slightly modified ARM-PCR generated TCR beta libraries. Two initial PCR rounds of 10 to 11 cycles each paired TRBV1-TRBV30 forward primers with a C-beta reverse primer. TCRdb re-analysed the multiplex PCR reads in MiXCR, keeping a single row per CDR3 protein. The sample contains tens of thousands of distinct CDR3 sequences, less than 75% of which appear only once. CDR1 is MGHRA and CDR2 is YSYEKL in the germline V gene. This CDR3 spans 15 amino acids. The study co-extracted DNA and RNA from around 20-30 mg of unsorted bulk tissue. HBV chronically infected the treatment-naive patients. Each tumor specimen held more than 85% viable tumor cells.

Sequencing was carried out using liver tumor tissue from sampling region 5. The subset here: tumor region T5, tumor centre. The gene calls are TRBV4-1 and TRBJ2-7, with D perhaps matching TRBD1 or TRBD2 (5 bases each). The clonotype comes from a man aged 35 to 55 with primary liver carcinoma and hepatitis B virus infection. The CDR3 DNA sequence: TGCACCAGCAGCCAAGACAGTGGGAGCTCCTACGAGCAGTACTTC. Its translation is CTSSQDSGSSYEQYF.